Each of the 19 T cell receptor beta chains below was sequenced from the same sample in a study of Ad26.COV2.S vaccination and SARS-CoV-2 variants. Sequencing was performed with immunoSEQ multiplex PCR; in TCRdb, only in-frame clones are kept and a portion is missing. The profile shows around 250,000 clones, around 88% of them singletons. The treatment denotes: around 19 received Ad26.COV2.S at low or high dose, single or two shots; 5 received placebo; per-sample allocation not given. All samples were drawn on day 63, counting from the first vaccine or placebo injection. The starting material was peripheral blood, obtained in a trial of Ad26.COV2.S vaccine versus placebo. The receptor set was obtained from a person between 18 and 65 years old who received the Ad26.COV2.S COVID-19 vaccine or a placebo.

The V gene is TRBV4-2, the J gene TRBJ1-5, with TRBD1 matching over 12 bases. The CDR3 runs to 15 residues. Germline CDR1 reads LGHNA; CDR2 reads YNFKEQ. V was clipped by 4 bases and J by 7 bases; unmatched bases: 5. CDR3 coding DNA: TGTGCCAGCAGCCCGGGACAGGGGGCGAAACAGCCCCAGCATTTT. It translates to CASSPGQGAKQPQHF.

Only one count was recorded for this clone. J is TRBJ2-3 and V is TRBV5-6; D uncertain. Germline CDR1 is SGHDT and CDR2 is YYEEEE. Trimming took off 7 bases at V and 3 bases at J, with 21 bases between the two ends. The CDR3 is 16 amino acids. The CDR3 loop reads CASFEAYGSATDTQYF. In DNA form, the CDR3 reads TGTGCCAGCTTTGAGGCCTACGGTTCGGCTACAGATACGCAGTATTTT.

This clone was counted between two and nine times. Written as DNA, the CDR3 is TGTGCCAGCAGTTCCAAGCAGGGATTAGATAATTCACCCCTCCACTTT. This sequence encodes CASSSKQGLDNSPLHF. J is TRBJ1-6 and V is TRBV6-5, with a weak D call TRBD1 (5 bases). Germline CDR1 and CDR2: MNHEY and SVGAGI. The CDR3 runs 16 residues. Trimming took 4 bases from V and 5 from J, leaving 15 bases between them.

The V and J genes are TRBV7-8 and TRBJ2-6; possible D gene TRBD1, 5 bases. The germline CDR1 and CDR2 sequences are SGHVS and FQNEAQ. CDR3 length: 16 residues. V was trimmed by 3 bases and J by 0 bases, leaving 9 bases between them. CDR3 nucleotide sequence: TGTGCCAGCAGCTTTAACAGGTTCTCTGGGGCCAACGTCCTGACTTTC. It codes for CASSFNRFSGANVLTF.

V gene TRBV6-5 combines with J gene TRBJ1-1; TRBD1 agrees at 7 bases. CDR1 MNHEY and CDR2 SVGAGI come from the germline V gene. The V gene end was trimmed by 2 bases and the J gene end by 4 bases; junction bases not matched to a gene: 7. The CDR3 is 15 amino acids. This chain's CDR3 is CASSYQPRDSTEAFF. Here the CDR3 DNA reads TGTGCCAGCAGTTACCAACCCCGGGACAGCACTGAAGCTTTCTTT.

Only a few counts were recorded for this clone. The V gene is TRBV7-9, the J gene TRBJ2-7; possibly TRBD1 for D (6 bases). The length of the CDR3 is 15 residues. V was shortened by 5 bases and J by 5 bases, with 19 bases between the two germline ends. Germline CDR1 reads SEHNR; CDR2 reads FQNEAQ (reference sequence). This chain's CDR3 is CASSIHQWTANEQYF. In nucleotides, the CDR3 is TGTGCCAGCAGCATACACCAATGGACAGCCAACGAGCAGTACTTC.

The chain links TRBV20-1 to TRBJ1-1; D is uncertain. CDR3 length: 11 amino acids. Germline V gene lookup returns CDR1 DFQATT and CDR2 SNEGSKA (reference sequence). Trimming left V 7 bases short and J 6 bases short, with 12 bases between. The CDR3 region has the DNA TGCAGTGTCTCCCCGACGGCTGAAGCTTTCTTT. It is translated as CSVSPTAEAFF.

This chain's CDR3 is CASSPQTSGVPDTQYF. In nucleotides, the CDR3 is TGCGCCAGCAGCCCCCAAACTAGCGGGGTCCCAGATACGCAGTATTTT. This chain uses TRBV4-3 with TRBJ2-3; 10 nucleotides match TRBD2. Germline assignment: CDR1 LGHNA and CDR2 YSLEER. V dropped 4 bases and J dropped 4; count of bases not matched to a gene: 8. The CDR3 covers 16 residues.

The gene calls are TRBV10-3 and TRBJ2-7; 9 nucleotides agree with TRBD1. The germline V gene has CDR1 ENHRY and CDR2 SYGVKD. V shed 6 bases and J 1 base; nucleotides not matched to a gene: 4. The CDR3 runs to 14 residues. CDR3: CAISPGQGSYEQYV. In nucleotides, the CDR3 is TGTGCCATCAGCCCGGGACAGGGTTCCTACGAGCAGTACGTC.

This clone was found once. The rearrangement joins TRBV18 to TRBJ2-7; 10 bases map to TRBD1. Germline-derived CDR1 and CDR2 are KGHSH and LQKENI. CDR3 size: 15 residues. After removal of 6 bases from V and 1 base from J, the junction contained 6 bases not matched to a gene. CDR3 coding DNA: TGTGCCAGCTCTCCCGGGACAGGGGCGTCCTACGAGCAGTACTTC. It codes for CASSPGTGASYEQYF.

The chain joins TRBV7-9 to TRBJ2-3; 8 nucleotides align to TRBD2. CDR3 length: 16 amino acids. Germline V gene lookup returns CDR1 SEHNR and CDR2 FQNEAQ (reference sequence). The junction had 7 bases not matched to a gene; V was cut back by 0 bases and J by 5 bases. In DNA, the CDR3 is TGTGCCAGCAGCTTAGCTGGAGCGGGGGCGGGAGATACGCAGTATTTT. It translates to CASSLAGAGAGDTQYF.

In DNA, the CDR3 is TGTGCCAGCAGCCCCCGCCCGGTTGGTCGGGGCGTTGACTATGGCTACACCTTC. Protein product: CASSPRPVGRGVDYGYTF. The J gene is TRBJ1-2, the V gene TRBV7-2; possible D gene TRBD1, 5 bases. Trimming removed 5 bases from V and 3 bases from J, with 25 bases in between. Germline CDR1 is SGHTA and CDR2 is FQGNSA. The CDR3 length is 18 residues. The variable domain in full, with the rest retrieved from reference TRBV7-2 and TRBJ1-2, is GAGVSQSPSNKVTEKGKDVELRCDPISGHTALYWYRQSLGQGLEFLIYFQGNSAPDKSGLPSDRFSAERTGGSVSTLTIQRTQQEDSAVYLCASSPRPVGRGVDYGYTFGSGTRLTVV.

The chain joins TRBV3-1 (or the pseudogene TRBV3-2) to TRBJ2-5; 14 nucleotides match TRBD2. This CDR3 is built from 17 residues. Germline-derived CDR1 and CDR2 are LGHDT and YNNKEL (reference sequence). Trimming at V came to 4 bases and at J to 5 bases, leaving 9 bases not matched to a gene. The CDR3 region has the DNA TGTGCCAGCAGCCTGGGACTAGCGGGGGCCCTAGCTGAGACCCAGTACTTC. It translates to CASSLGLAGALAETQYF.

V is TRBV3-1 (or the pseudogene TRBV3-2) and J is TRBJ1-1; D unclear. The CDR3 has 12 amino acids. Deletions cut 3 bases from V and 3 bases from J, with 5 bases between. Germline V lookup: CDR1 LGHDT, CDR2 YNNKEL (reference sequence). For the CDR3, the DNA is TGTGCCAGCAGCCAGGGCTACACTGAAGCTTTCTTT. Encoded protein: CASSQGYTEAFF.

CDR3 nucleotides: TGCAGCGCATTACCGAGTCTTCGCTCCTACAATGAGCAGTTCTTC. It codes for CSALPSLRSYNEQFF. The V call is TRBV29-1, the J call TRBJ2-1; D is ambiguous. This CDR3 is 15 amino acids long. V lost 7 bases, J lost 0 bases, and 16 bases lay in between. From germline, CDR1 is SQVTM and CDR2 ANQGSEA.

The chain carries TRBV7-3 and TRBJ1-1, with D unresolved. With 4 bases removed from V and 3 bases from J, the gap between germline ends came to 9 bases. Germline lookup yields CDR1 SGHTA and CDR2 FQGTGA. CDR3 size: 13 residues. The CDR3 DNA reads as TGTGCCAGCAGCTCGCAAAAATACACTGAAGCTTTCTTT. This translates into CASSSQKYTEAFF.

The chain recombines TRBV7-6 with TRBJ2-3, with 10 bases matching TRBD2. The CDR3 is made up of 15 amino acids. Per germline, CDR1 SGHVS and CDR2 FNYEAQ. Trimming at V came to 5 bases and at J to 1 base, leaving 3 bases not matched to a gene. Here the CDR3 DNA reads TGTGCCAGCAGCAGAGGGACTAGCGGCACAGATACGCAGTATTTT. Its translation is CASSRGTSGTDTQYF.

This chain joins TRBV12-3 or TRBV12-4 and TRBJ2-3; 9 bases align to TRBD2. This CDR3 has 13 residues. V shed 6 bases and J 5 bases; nucleotides not matched to a gene: 3. CDR3 amino acids: CASSQAGGDTQYF. In nucleotides, the CDR3 is TGTGCCAGCAGCCAAGCGGGGGGAGATACGCAGTATTTT.

The genes are TRBV9 and TRBJ2-2; the D gene could be TRBD1 or TRBD2 (5 bases each). The germline CDR1 and CDR2 sequences are SGDLS and YYNGEE. V was trimmed by 3 bases and J by 6 bases, leaving 12 bases between them. The CDR3 runs 14 residues. This chain's CDR3 is CASSEGPNAGELFF. CDR3 nucleotide sequence: TGTGCCAGCAGCGAGGGACCCAACGCCGGGGAGCTGTTTTTT.